This T cell receptor beta chain was captured in a study of a mutant IDH1 vaccine in newly diagnosed glioma. As for time point: week 5, during vaccination. Doses comprised 300 ug of mutant IDH1 20-mer peptide each, plus topical imiquimod. TCRdb keeps only in-frame clones here, not all; method: immunoSEQ multiplex PCR. The sample holds about 58,000 clones; roughly 80% are singletons and the top ten take 6% to 7.5%. CDR1 SGDLS and CDR2 YYNGEE come from the germline V gene. The CDR3 spans 14 residues. V trimming: 2 bases; J trimming: 10 bases; junction bases outside the gene matches: 10. Of note for this clone: Its antigen is still unknown.

The clonotype comes from a woman aged 50 to 60 with glioma. The chain uses TRBV9 and TRBJ1-2; 8 positions match TRBD1. The specimen comprised PBMCs, sampled from a glioma patient whose treatment included an IDH1 peptide vaccine. CDR3 sequence: CASSVILGQGDYTF. DNA for the CDR3: TGTGCCAGCAGCGTGATTCTTGGACAGGGAGACTACACCTTC. The whole variable domain, remainder taken from reference TRBV9 and TRBJ1-2, is DSGVTQTPKHLITATGQRVTLRCSPRSGDLSVYWYQQSLDQGLQFLIQYYNGEERAKGNILERFSAQQFPDLHSELNLSSLELGDSALYFCASSVILGQGDYTFGSGTRLTVV.